These 24 T cell receptor beta chains originate from one sample sequenced in a study of regulatory T cells in long-lasting Graves disease. Time point meaning: persistent/refractory GD, antithyroid drugs over 5 years with positive TRAb. Isolated PBMC RNA provided the starting material for the TCR library. Construction of TCR beta libraries relied on iRepertoire HTBI primers and on Arm-PCR targeting CDR3 regions. MiXCR was run by TCRdb on the multiplex PCR reads, yielding one entry per CDR3 protein. The sample gives hundreds of thousands of distinct CDR3 sequences, under 25% of which show up once; about an eighth is in the top ten. The sample in question was peripheral blood mononuclear cells (PBMCs), obtained when the disease was refractory, from a patient treated with antithyroid drugs. These receptors were obtained from a female donor with Graves disease.

This clonotype was observed many times. The V and J genes are TRBV6-1 and TRBJ1-2; D not certain. The CDR3 is made up of 14 amino acids. V lost 6 bases to trimming and J lost 4 bases, with 15 bases between them. Per germline, CDR1 MNHNS and CDR2 SASEGT. This CDR3 is CASRPSLGGYGYTF. CDR3 in DNA: TGTGCCAGCAGACCTAGTTTGGGAGGCTATGGCTACACCTTC.

This clonotype came up many times. This chain joins TRBV7-2 and TRBJ1-2, with unresolved D. V was shortened by 1 base and J by 1 base, with 7 bases between the two germline ends. The CDR3 runs to 14 residues. The V gene's germline CDR1 is SGHTA and CDR2 FQGNSA. The CDR3 loop reads CASSLGAGNYGYTF. The DNA for the CDR3 is TGTGCCAGCAGCTTAGGTGCCGGTAACTATGGCTACACCTTC.

This clonotype has ten or more counts. The rearrangement joins TRBV27 to TRBJ1-5; perhaps TRBD1 as D (5 bases). The CDR3 spans 14 residues. V gave up 6 bases and J gave up 3 bases, with 12 bases separating them. Germline lookup yields CDR1 MNHEY and CDR2 SMNVEV (reference sequence). DNA for the CDR3: TGTGCCAGCAGGCCTACAGGAAACAATCAGCCCCAGCATTTT. Its translation: CASRPTGNNQPQHF.

This clonotype was recorded many times. The chain uses TRBV7-8 and TRBJ2-2; the D is unclear. The length of the CDR3 is 16 residues. Germline assignment: CDR1 SGHVS and CDR2 FQNEAQ. V was cut by 1 base and J by 6 bases, with 15 bases left in between. For the CDR3, the DNA is TGTGCCAGCAGCTTAGATTTTCCACTGTGGGCCGGGGAGCTGTTTTTT. It codes for CASSLDFPLWAGELFF.

The V call is TRBV3-1, the J call TRBJ1-6, with D tentatively TRBD1 (5 bases). This CDR3 comprises 15 residues. The V gene lost 2 bases and the J gene lost 7 bases, with 12 bases spanning the gap. The germline V gene encodes CDR1 LGHDT and CDR2 YNNKEL (reference sequence). For the CDR3, the DNA is TGTGCCAGCAGCCAACGGGGGGTTCGAAATTCACCCCTCCACTTT. Translating it yields CASSQRGVRNSPLHF.

This clonotype was recorded at least ten times. This chain links TRBV28 with TRBJ1-2; D is unclear. The CDR3 sequence is 12 residues long. Trimming shortened V by 6 bases and J by 5 bases, and 10 bases separated the two germline ends. Germline CDR1 reads MDHEN; CDR2 reads SYDVKM. The CDR3 spells CASSRSSYGYTF. As DNA, the CDR3 is TGTGCCAGCAGCCGTAGCTCATATGGCTACACCTTC.

Turning to this clonotype: One end of the junction fails to match germline, which may point to a read error. J is TRBJ2-2 and V is TRBV5-1, with 10 bases fitting TRBD1. From germline, CDR1 is SGHRS and CDR2 YFSETQ. This CDR3 comprises 15 residues. The CDR3: CASSPSDRGDGALFF. DNA for the CDR3: TGCGCCAGCAGCCCGTCGGACAGGGGGGACGGGGCGCTGTTTTTT.

This clonotype was recorded at least ten times. The chain is built from TRBV7-2 and TRBJ2-7; 11 positions match TRBD2. Trimming cost V 1 base and J 4 bases; bases outside gene matches: 3. Germline values: CDR1 SGHTA, CDR2 FQGNSA. The length of the CDR3 is 15 residues. In nucleotides, the CDR3 is TGTGCCAGCAGCTTAGATGGGACTAGCGGATACGAGCAGTACTTC. Translated: CASSLDGTSGYEQYF. The whole variable domain, filled in from reference TRBV7-2 and TRBJ2-7, reads GAGVSQSPSNKVTEKGKDVELRCDPISGHTALYWYRQSLGQGLEFLIYFQGNSAPDKSGLPSDRFSAERTGGSVSTLTIQRTQQEDSAVYLCASSLDGTSGYEQYFGPGTRLTVT.

This clonotype was counted many times. This chain uses TRBV28 with TRBJ2-2; TRBD1 might be the D (5 bases). CDR1 and CDR2 (germline): MDHEN, SYDVKM. CDR3 length: 14 amino acids. V lost 3 bases, J lost 7 bases, and 12 bases lay in between. The CDR3: CASSFTPGFGELFF. The CDR3 DNA follows: TGTGCCAGCAGTTTTACTCCAGGGTTCGGGGAGCTGTTTTTT.

This clonotype was counted ten times or more. The chain links TRBV20-1 to TRBJ2-7; maybe TRBD2 (7 bases). CDR3 size: 13 residues. Germline V lookup: CDR1 DFQATT, CDR2 SNEGSKA (reference sequence). V was shortened by 7 bases and J by 4 bases, with 17 bases between the two germline ends. The CDR3 region is CSGAGDTIYEQYF. Written as DNA, the CDR3 is TGCAGTGGGGCGGGGGACACCATTTACGAGCAGTACTTC.

The chain links TRBV30 to TRBJ1-4; D unresolved. The CDR3 sequence is 13 residues long. The V end was cut by 4 bases, the J end by 7 bases, with 13 bases between. Germline-derived CDR1 and CDR2 are GTSNPN and SVGIG (reference sequence). The CDR3 protein is CAWNPAEGEKLFF. The CDR3 DNA reads as TGTGCCTGGAACCCAGCCGAGGGTGAAAAACTGTTTTTT.

This clonotype occurred many times. The gene calls are TRBV20-1 and TRBJ1-2, with 7 bases identical to TRBD1. The CDR3 runs to 12 residues. V dropped 6 bases and J dropped 3; count of bases not matched to a gene: 4. The germline V gene encodes CDR1 DFQATT and CDR2 SNEGSKA (reference sequence). CDR3 DNA sequence: TGCAGTGCCACCGGGACAGACTATGGCTACACCTTC. Translation gives CSATGTDYGYTF.

The rearrangement links TRBV10-3 to TRBJ2-7, with 8 bases aligning to TRBD1. With 4 bases clipped from V and 1 base from J, the junction kept 12 bases outside the gene matches. CDR3 length equals 17 residues. Per the germline V gene, CDR1 is ENHRY and CDR2 is SYGVKD. CDR3 sequence reads: CAISGDLGQGFSYEQYF. The CDR3 nucleotides read TGTGCCATCAGTGGGGACCTAGGACAGGGATTTTCCTACGAGCAGTACTTC.

This clonotype was seen ten or more times. The chain uses TRBV6-5 and TRBJ1-2; D uncertain. The ends were cut back, 1 base at V and 3 bases at J, with 6 bases in the middle. From germline, CDR1 is MNHEY and CDR2 SVGAGI. The CDR3 totals 13 residues. The CDR3 bases are TGTGCCAGCAGTTACTGGGTCCACTATGGCTACACCTTC. This codes for CASSYWVHYGYTF.

The chain recombines TRBV28 with TRBJ1-5; D not certain. Trimming stripped 5 bases from V and 6 bases from J, with 20 bases between. This CDR3 comprises 16 residues. Germline V lookup: CDR1 MDHEN, CDR2 SYDVKM. In DNA form, the CDR3 reads TGTGCCAGCAGTCAGATCCGGGAGCTTCGAAGTCAGCCCCAGCATTTT. Its protein is CASSQIRELRSQPQHF.

This clonotype was seen only a few times. The chain combines TRBV11-1 with TRBJ1-2; 12 nucleotides align to TRBD1. This CDR3 is built from 15 residues. Germline lookup yields CDR1 SGHAT and CDR2 FQDESV (reference sequence). Unmatched junction bases numbered 3, after V lost 1 base and J lost 6 bases. CDR3 region: CASSLVGTGGDGYTF. The CDR3 region has the DNA TGTGCCAGCAGCTTAGTCGGGACAGGGGGCGATGGCTACACCTTC. The variable domain in full, with the rest retrieved from reference TRBV11-1 and TRBJ1-2, is EAEVAQSPRYKITEKSQAVAFWCDPISGHATLYWYRQILGQGPELLVQFQDESVVDDSQLPKDRFSAERLKGVDSTLKIQPAELGDSAMYLCASSLVGTGGDGYTFGSGTRLTVV.

This clonotype has at least ten counts. The J gene is TRBJ2-7, the V gene TRBV20-1, with D possibly being TRBD2 (6 bases). Trimming stripped 3 bases from V and 5 bases from J, with 11 bases between. CDR1 DFQATT and CDR2 SNEGSKA come from the germline V gene (reference sequence). This CDR3 is 12 amino acids long. CDR3 in DNA: TGCAGTGCTAGTAACTCGGGGGACGAGCAGTACTTC. Amino acid sequence: CSASNSGDEQYF.

This clonotype was seen more than once but under ten times. The chain has TRBV20-1 and TRBJ2-5; 10 bases are shared with TRBD2. Germline loops: CDR1 DFQATT, CDR2 SNEGSKA (reference sequence). The trim removed 3 bases at V and 7 bases at J, leaving 5 bases unmatched. CDR3 length equals 13 residues. The CDR3 sequence is CSASGASGGTQYF. DNA of the CDR3: TGCAGTGCTAGTGGGGCTAGCGGGGGGACCCAGTACTTC.

This clonotype was seen at least ten times. The rearrangement uses TRBV11-3 and TRBJ2-5; 7 positions match TRBD1. V trimming: 0 bases; J trimming: 1 base; junction bases outside the gene matches: 11. The CDR3 covers 18 residues. Germline CDR1 reads SGHNT; CDR2 reads YENEEA. Here the CDR3 reads CASSLEDPDRAIQETQYF. CDR3 nucleotide sequence: TGTGCCAGCAGCTTAGAAGATCCTGACAGGGCTATCCAAGAGACCCAGTACTTC.

This clonotype was counted ten times or more. The chain joins TRBV2 to TRBJ2-5; 7 bases agree with TRBD1. With V trimmed by 5 bases and J by 1 base, 1 base remained unmatched. Looked up from germline, CDR1 is SNHLY and CDR2 is FYNNEI. The CDR3 length is 13 residues. This chain's CDR3 is CASSRTGQETQYF. In DNA form, the CDR3 reads TGTGCCAGCAGTCGGACAGGCCAAGAGACCCAGTACTTC.

In its sample, this clonotype was seen a few times. This rearrangement joins TRBV15 to TRBJ1-2; D may be TRBD1 (5 bases). The germline gives CDR1 LNHNV, CDR2 YYDKDF (reference sequence). Trimming took 1 base from V and 2 from J, leaving 11 bases between them. This CDR3 contains 15 residues. The CDR3 loop reads CATSRGGEINYGYTF. CDR3 sequence (DNA): TGTGCCACCAGCAGAGGAGGGGAGATCAACTATGGCTACACCTTC.

In its sample, this clonotype was seen many times. J is TRBJ2-7 and V is TRBV2; perhaps TRBD1 as D (6 bases). Germline loops: CDR1 SNHLY, CDR2 FYNNEI. There are 13 residues in the CDR3. V lost 9 bases to trimming and J lost 2 bases, with 14 bases between them. The CDR3 protein is CARGQGRPYEQYF. The CDR3 bases are TGTGCCAGGGGGCAGGGGCGGCCCTACGAGCAGTACTTC.

The chain employs TRBV11-2 and TRBJ2-2, with 11 bases matching TRBD2. Germline values: CDR1 SGHAT, CDR2 FQNNGV. The CDR3 has 18 amino acids. The trim removed 4 bases at V and 6 bases at J, leaving 13 bases unmatched. CDR3 DNA sequence: TGTGCCAGCAGCTCACACCATTTAGCGGGAGGGCCGGCCGGGGAGCTGTTTTTT. It specifies CASSSHHLAGGPAGELFF.

The table lists this clonotype with a few counts. The CDR3 loop is CASRDSGSGELFF. The CDR3 coding sequence is TGTGCCAGCAGGGATAGCGGGAGCGGGGAGCTGTTTTTT. The chain carries TRBV6-2 or TRBV6-3 and TRBJ2-2; 9 nucleotides line up with TRBD2. V was clipped by 6 bases and J by 7 bases; unmatched bases: 3. The V gene's germline CDR1 is MNHEY and CDR2 SVGEGT. The CDR3 totals 13 residues.